The T cell receptor (beta chain) described here comes from a study of cytomegalovirus exposure and HLA in healthy donors. TCRdb's table, derived via immunoSEQ multiplex PCR, lists solely in-frame clones and lacks some. Of around 200,000 clones in the sample, around 90% are singletons; the top ten hold about 3%. Germline loops: CDR1 SGDLS, CDR2 YYNGEE. With 2 bases clipped from V and 6 bases from J, the junction kept 5 bases outside the gene matches. The CDR3 runs 15 residues. The material sequenced was PBMCs. The source of this sequence is a woman aged 18 to 35 in good health and CMV-seronegative. The V call is TRBV9, the J call TRBJ2-1, with TRBD1 matching 10 bases. The CDR3 loop is CASSVRDRGSNEQFF. The CDR3 nucleotides are TGTGCCAGCAGCGTCCGGGACAGGGGATCCAATGAGCAGTTCTTC.